Described below is a single TCR beta chain sequence and its context. Its binding antigen is unknown. No much larger clone exists at a distance of one base, and base qualities are not known. In light of the paper, this sample's time point label describes: pre-sensitization, week 0. The treatment or condition label, read with the paper, signifies: therapeutic diphenylcyclopropenone sensitization with weekly scalp DPC. At every patch-test visit, the blood draw took place before the patch test was put on. Patients were considered eligible if aged 18 to 70, diagnosed with alopecia and deemed suitable for DPC therapy, and patients were excluded if pregnant. Total RNA was isolated from unfractionated whole blood collected in Tempus Blood RNA tubes. These data are taken from a study of human T cells and chemical hapten exposure (dated by TCRdb to about 2021). About the full investigation: For sensitization, 2% DPC in acetone was applied to an approximately 2 cm by approximately 2 cm area of upper inner arm skin. Patch testing was done on the upper back using Finn chambers containing 0.01% DPC, and results were scored after 6 days according to International Contact Dermatitis Research Group standards. Libraries were pooled for sequencing, and variation in per-sample TCR yields was attributed mainly to small differences in library volumes within the pool. For TCR sequencing, blood came from about 29 alopecia patients at anywhere from one to four time points (pre-sensitization, 2, 6 and 24 weeks). Most of the patients in the cohort were female, and the cohort covered alopecia areata with under or over 50% scalp involvement, alopecia totalis and alopecia universalis. This study followed changes in the peripheral blood TCR repertoire in vivo during primary and secondary sensitization of alopecia patients to the hapten diphenylcyclopropenone (DPC). Throughout the study period of about 22 weeks, patients also received therapeutic DPC doses to the scalp every week. Blood was sampled from patients pre-sensitization (week 0) and at 2, 6 and about 24 weeks after DPC sensitization. Broader findings and caveats from the paper: DPC sensitization did not change the number of TCRs with a frequency above 1 in 1000, and there was no evidence of changes in global repertoire structure. Because all patients had alopecia, a presumed autoimmune disease, the immune response of the patients might differ from that of healthy individuals. Patch test score was positively correlated with the number of PT1 expanded TCRs, with significance at thresholds 8, 16 and 32 but not at 4. Repeated subsampling changed both the strength of the expansion versus patch-test correlation and the threshold at which the correlation became significant. Compared with pre-sensitization or healthy control sets, expanded TCRs formed significantly more large CDR3 similarity clusters, which is consistent with antigen-driven responses.

From a lookup of the germline V gene (reference sequence), CDR1 and CDR2 are LGHDT and YNNKEL. Taken from cysteine to phenylalanine, the CDR3 has 13 residues. Only the CDR3 portion is preserved as DNA: 39 bases, with reading frame beginning at the first base. The trim is 2 bases for V and 7 bases for J, with a gap of 11 bases between the germline ends. Libraries were prepared through RACE. TCRdb shows the sequencer as NextSeq 500. During library preparation, unique molecular identifiers were attached to individual cDNA molecules so that TCRs could be counted in a quantitative, reproducible way. From each blood RNA sample, both TCR alpha and TCR beta chains were sequenced. In the paper's pipeline: Samples had a median of roughly 87,000 TCRs, with a range from roughly 23,224 to 750,000. The Decombinator software suite was used to annotate the V, J and CDR3 of the TCR reads. To make PS versus PT1 abundance plots, every sample was subsampled to the same number of TCRs (28,000). TCRs were defined as expanded if absent before sensitization and observed at least eight times at the 2-week time point. TCRdb reworked the public reads: Q25 trimming with fastp, MiXCR clone assembly, productive beta chains retained. CDR3 protein duplicates are merged, each entry listing the most common genes and DNA. The V and J calls come from TCRdb's annotation, not from the publication. A total of more than 80,000 distinct CDR3 sequences appear in this sample, 9% to 15% of them only once. The ten biggest clones cover about 1.6% of the sample.

The chain is encoded by TRBV3-1 joined to TRBJ1-2; the best D guess is TRBD1, with 5 bases matching. This material consisted of whole blood, taken in connection with sensitization to the hapten diphenylcyclopropenone (DPC). The sequence derives from a woman between 45 and 60 years old with alopecia areata. Some clones in this sample may be carry-over from other donors' samples. The CDR3 in this case is CASSQSRGSGYTF. In nucleotides, the sequence is TGTGCCAGCAGCCAATCGCGGGGCTCTGGCTACACCTTC.